These 22 T cell receptor beta chains were all obtained from the same sample, sequenced in a study of T-cell reconstitution after alpha-beta-depleted transplantation in children. Preparation of the TCRbeta library used unique molecular identifiers. A single record per CDR3 protein comes from TCRdb applying MiXCR to the PCR reads. The profile shows 350,000 to 400,000 distinct CDR3 sequences, about 20% of them singletons. This sample comprised PBMCs from the stem cell graft donor, obtained from the stem cell graft. These receptors came from a human donor who donated a stem cell graft to a child with acute myeloid leukemia.

This clonotype was recorded a few times. The chain couples TRBV10-3 to TRBJ2-1, with 12 bases matching TRBD2. The germline V gene encodes CDR1 ENHRY and CDR2 SYGVKD. The CDR3 has 13 amino acids. Trimming took 4 bases from V and 8 from J; bases not matched to a gene: 0. The CDR3 region is CAISGLAGDEQFF. DNA of the CDR3: TGTGCCATCAGTGGACTAGCGGGAGATGAGCAGTTCTTC.

This clonotype was counted only a few times. The V and J genes are TRBV3-1 and TRBJ2-1; possible D gene TRBD1, 6 bases. The germline gives CDR1 LGHDT, CDR2 YNNKEL (reference sequence). The CDR3 totals 14 residues. Trimming pared 8 bases from V and 6 bases from J, leaving 17 bases between. The CDR3 is CASADGTIINEQFF. The CDR3 bases are TGTGCCAGCGCAGACGGGACAATAATCAATGAGCAGTTCTTC.

This clonotype was found a few times. This chain links TRBV7-2 with TRBJ1-3; 7 bases map to TRBD1. Germline V lookup: CDR1 SGHTA, CDR2 FQGNSA. The CDR3 has 15 amino acids. With 5 bases clipped from V and 0 bases from J, the junction kept 4 bases outside the gene matches. CDR3 sequence reads: CASSPGQVSGNTIYF. The DNA for the CDR3 is TGTGCCAGCAGCCCCGGACAGGTCTCTGGAAACACCATATATTTT.

This clonotype was recorded many times. V and J are TRBV6-1 and TRBJ1-6; possibly TRBD1 for D (5 bases). Germline CDR1 reads MNHNS; CDR2 reads SASEGT. This CDR3 is built from 14 residues. The V gene lost 6 bases and the J gene lost 5 bases, with 11 bases spanning the gap. CDR3 sequence (DNA): TGTGCCAGCAGGGGAGGGGCTCATAATTCACCCCTCCACTTT. This gives the protein CASRGGAHNSPLHF.

This clonotype was seen a handful of times. V usage is TRBV20-1 and J usage is TRBJ2-3; D might be TRBD1 or TRBD2, each matching 5 bases. Per the germline V gene, CDR1 is DFQATT and CDR2 is SNEGSKA (reference sequence). V shed 6 bases and J shed 0 bases, with 13 bases lying between them. The CDR3 is 14 amino acids. The CDR3 coding sequence is TGCAGTGCCAAGGTTTGGGGGAGCACAGATACGCAGTATTTT. This codes for CSAKVWGSTDTQYF.

As regards this clonotype: This may stem from a read error, because a much larger clone lies one nucleotide away. This chain connects TRBV20-1 to TRBJ2-2; TRBD2 matches at 8 bases. CDR3 length: 18 amino acids. Per germline, CDR1 DFQATT and CDR2 SNEGSKA (reference sequence). The V gene end was trimmed by 0 bases and the J gene end by 0 bases; junction bases not matched to a gene: 9. The DNA of the CDR3 is TGCAGTGCTAGAGAGAGAGCGGTACTAGCGGCGAACACCGGGGAGCTGTTTTTT. Amino acids: CSARERAVLAANTGELFF.

This chain links TRBV24-1 with TRBJ2-3, with D perhaps TRBD2 (5 bases). Per germline, CDR1 KGHDR and CDR2 SFDVKD. V dropped 0 bases and J dropped 5 bases, with 14 bases sitting between them. The CDR3 sequence is 16 residues long. CDR3 sequence (DNA): TGTGCCACCAGTGATTTGGGGTCCGGGGTCGGAGATACGCAGTATTTT. Encoded protein: CATSDLGSGVGDTQYF.

In this sample, this clonotype turned up a few times. The V gene is TRBV28, the J gene TRBJ1-4; D is unclear. CDR3 length: 11 residues. V lost 4 bases, J lost 8 bases, and 5 bases lay in between. Germline assignment: CDR1 MDHEN and CDR2 SYDVKM. The CDR3 sequence is CASSYSEKLFF. In DNA form, the CDR3 reads TGTGCCAGCAGTTATTCCGAAAAACTGTTTTTT.

The CDR3: CASSYSLPGQGNGEQYF. DNA of the CDR3: TGTGCCAGCAGCTACTCCCTACCGGGACAGGGGAATGGCGAGCAGTACTTC. This chain joins TRBV7-3 and TRBJ2-7, with TRBD1 identical over 10 bases. CDR1 is SGHTA and CDR2 is FQGTGA in the germline V gene. The CDR3 loop spans 17 amino acids. J was trimmed by 6 bases and V by 4 bases; bases with no gene match: 15.

This clonotype has only a few counts. The chain couples TRBV7-9 to TRBJ2-2, with a weak D call TRBD1 (5 bases). V lost 2 bases to trimming and J lost 12 bases, with 16 bases between them. The CDR3 is made up of 14 amino acids. Germline lookup yields CDR1 SEHNR and CDR2 FQNEAQ (reference sequence). The CDR3 protein is CASSLPGQGGQLFF. The CDR3 DNA sequence: TGTGCCAGCAGCTTACCGGGTCAGGGCGGCCAGCTGTTTTTT.

This clonotype was found a few times. In nucleotides, the CDR3 is TGCAGCGTCCTCGCCGCGGGAAGGCAAGAGACCCAGTACTTC. The encoded protein is CSVLAAGRQETQYF. The chain combines TRBV29-1 with TRBJ2-5; a possible D gene is TRBD2 (6 bases). V dropped 6 bases and J dropped 2 bases, with 16 bases sitting between them. CDR1 is SQVTM, CDR2 ANQGSEA, per germline. The CDR3 is 14 residues long.

The rearrangement uses TRBV30 and TRBJ2-1; perhaps TRBD2 as D (6 bases). The CDR3 has 14 residues. Germline-derived CDR1 and CDR2 are GTSNPN and SVGIG (reference sequence). V dropped 5 bases and J dropped 0 bases, with 11 bases sitting between them. The CDR3 nucleotides are TGTGCCTGGGTGGGACTTAGCTCCTACAATGAGCAGTTCTTC. It yields the protein CAWVGLSSYNEQFF.

This clonotype was observed a few times. The V and J genes are TRBV7-2 and TRBJ2-1, with TRBD1 identical over 8 bases. Unmatched junction bases numbered 15, after V lost 5 bases and J lost 9 bases. From germline, CDR1 is SGHTA and CDR2 FQGNSA. CDR3 length: 16 amino acids. CDR3 DNA sequence: TGTGCCAGCAGCACACCACGCGGCCAGGGGGCCTCTGAGCAGTTCTTC. Amino acids: CASSTPRGQGASEQFF.

This chain connects TRBV18 to TRBJ1-3; the D is unclear. This CDR3 has 14 amino acids. V gave up 2 bases and J gave up 3 bases, with 8 bases separating them. The germline V gene has CDR1 KGHSH and CDR2 LQKENI. The CDR3 is CASSPGEGGNTIYF. The CDR3 bases are TGTGCCAGCTCACCAGGGGAAGGTGGAAACACCATATATTTT.

In its sample, this clonotype was seen a few times. The chain uses TRBV5-1 and TRBJ2-1; no clear D. This CDR3 is 17 amino acids long. V lost 0 bases to trimming and J lost 0 bases, with 13 bases between them. The germline CDR1 and CDR2 sequences are SGHRS and YFSETQ. The CDR3 is CASSLEGSPSSYNEQFF. CDR3 DNA: TGCGCCAGCAGCTTGGAAGGCTCGCCGAGCTCCTACAATGAGCAGTTCTTC.

This clonotype was picked up many times. The CDR3 nucleotides are TGCAGCGTCACGAGACCCCAGGAGACACAAGAGACCCAGTACTTC. Translated, it gives CSVTRPQETQETQYF. J is TRBJ2-5 and V is TRBV29-1, with D hard to call. The V end lost 6 bases, the J end lost 2 bases, and 19 bases lay between the germline ends. Looked up from germline, CDR1 is SQVTM and CDR2 is ANQGSEA. The CDR3 has 15 amino acids.

This clonotype occurred many times. The genes are TRBV6-6 and TRBJ2-7; D gene unclear. CDR1 and CDR2 from the germline V gene are MNHNY and SVGAGI (reference sequence). With 6 bases removed from V and 2 bases from J, the gap between germline ends came to 14 bases. The CDR3 spans 14 residues. In DNA, the CDR3 is TGTGCCAGCAGCAAAGGCGGAAACACCTACGAGCAGTACTTC. Its protein is CASSKGGNTYEQYF.

This chain uses TRBV12-3 or TRBV12-4 with TRBJ2-1; TRBD1 aligns across 9 bases. The CDR3 consists of 15 residues. With 4 bases clipped from V and 5 bases from J, the junction kept 6 bases outside the gene matches. Written as DNA, the CDR3 is TGTGCCAGCAGTTCCAGACAGGGGGTAAACAATGAGCAGTTCTTC. Translating it yields CASSSRQGVNNEQFF.

Worth noting for this clonotype: This may arise from a read error, as a much more abundant clone is one base away. This rearrangement joins TRBV12-3 or TRBV12-4 to TRBJ2-7; 9 bases align to TRBD2. CDR3 size: 13 residues. The CDR3, as DNA: TGTGCCAGCAGTCGCGGGAGGGGCTACAAGCAGTACTTC. This codes for CASSRGRGYKQYF.

The V and J genes are TRBV28 and TRBJ2-5; D is possibly TRBD1 (5 bases). The germline V and J ends were trimmed by 1 base and 5 bases, with 17 bases remaining between them. The germline gives CDR1 MDHEN, CDR2 SYDVKM. The CDR3 is 16 residues long. The CDR3 loop reads CASSLSLSGRWETQYF. CDR3 coding DNA: TGTGCCAGCAGTTTATCGTTGTCAGGGCGGTGGGAGACCCAGTACTTC.

This clonotype was detected ten times or more. The gene calls are TRBV29-1 and TRBJ2-7; 7 nucleotides align to TRBD1. CDR3 length: 13 residues. From germline, CDR1 is SQVTM and CDR2 ANQGSEA. J was trimmed by 6 bases and V by 5 bases; bases with no gene match: 10. The chain's CDR3 is CSVPSRDSREQYF. The CDR3 region has the DNA TGCAGCGTTCCTAGCCGGGACAGCCGCGAGCAGTACTTC.

The chain recombines TRBV2 with TRBJ2-5, with 10 bases that match TRBD1. The trim removed 6 bases at V and 7 bases at J, leaving 5 bases unmatched. The CDR3 contains 13 residues. CDR1 is SNHLY and CDR2 is FYNNEI in the germline V gene. The CDR3: CASSGGTGATQYF. DNA of the CDR3: TGTGCCAGCAGCGGCGGGACAGGGGCGACCCAGTACTTC. Drawing the rest from reference TRBV2 and TRBJ2-5, the complete variable domain is EPEVTQTPSHQVTQMGQEVILRCVPISNHLYFYWYRQILGQKVEFLVSFYNNEISEKSEIFDDQFSVERPDGSNFTLKIRSTKLEDSAMYFCASSGGTGATQYFGPGTRLLVL.